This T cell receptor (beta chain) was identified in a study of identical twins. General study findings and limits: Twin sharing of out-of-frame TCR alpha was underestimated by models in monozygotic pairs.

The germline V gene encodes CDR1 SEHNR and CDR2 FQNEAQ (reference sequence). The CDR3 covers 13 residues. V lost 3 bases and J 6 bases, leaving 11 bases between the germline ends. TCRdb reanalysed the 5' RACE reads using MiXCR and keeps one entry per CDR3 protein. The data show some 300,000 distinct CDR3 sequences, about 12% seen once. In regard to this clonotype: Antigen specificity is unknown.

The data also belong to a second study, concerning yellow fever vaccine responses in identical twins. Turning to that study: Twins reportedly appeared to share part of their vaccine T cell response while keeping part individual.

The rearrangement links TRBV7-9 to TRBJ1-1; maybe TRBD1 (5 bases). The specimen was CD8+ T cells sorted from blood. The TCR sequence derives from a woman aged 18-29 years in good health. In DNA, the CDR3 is TGTGCCAGCAGCTTCGCAGGGTCCCCTGAAGCTTTCTTT. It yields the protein CASSFAGSPEAFF.